This passage covers 18 T cell receptor beta chains from one sample sequenced in a study of patients and donors after allogeneic stem cell transplantation (TCRdb year 2020). The receptor library was made with RT-PCR. The sequencer listed for this sample is NextSeq 550. TCRdb reanalyzed the raw reads on its own, using fastp at Q25 for trimming and MiXCR for clone calling, and kept in-frame beta chains. Under each unique CDR3 protein, matching rows form one entry showing the most common genes and DNA. The sample has roughly 190,000 distinct CDR3 sequences on record, less than 45% of them singletons. Clones ranked in the top ten supply approximately 30% of the sample. The sequencing input was blood, either unsorted or a sorted T cell fraction (not recorded which). The receptors originated from a human donor who was either an allogeneic HSCT recipient or a stem cell or donor lymphocyte infusion donor (not recorded which). It is not recorded whose cells these are; they may come from a transplant donor.

The rearrangement uses TRBV11-1 and TRBJ2-1, with D hard to call. V was cut by 6 bases and J by 0 bases, with 12 bases left in between. From germline, CDR1 is SGHAT and CDR2 FQDESV (reference sequence). The CDR3 length is 15 residues. CDR3 residues: CASRTMASSYNEQFF. As DNA, the CDR3 is TGTGCCAGCAGGACAATGGCGAGCTCCTACAATGAGCAGTTCTTC.

The rearrangement uses TRBV29-1 and TRBJ2-5; D not resolved. Germline V CDR1 and CDR2: SQVTM, ANQGSEA. This CDR3 contains 13 residues. V lost 8 bases and J 5 bases, leaving 18 bases between the germline ends. The CDR3 DNA follows: TGCAGCCCTGGAGTACCCAGGCGGGAGACCCAGTACTTC. Residues: CSPGVPRRETQYF.

The chain couples TRBV12-3 or TRBV12-4 to TRBJ2-3, with D possibly being TRBD1 or TRBD2 (6 bases each). Deletions cut 2 bases from V and 2 bases from J, with 17 bases between. This CDR3 has 17 residues. CDR3 sequence: CASSLKLQGGPTDTQYF. The CDR3 DNA sequence: TGTGCCAGCAGTTTAAAGTTACAGGGAGGTCCCACAGATACGCAGTATTTT.

This clonotype was detected only a few times. The chain links TRBV5-1 to TRBJ1-2; TRBD1 matches 9 bases. Unmatched junction bases numbered 11, after V lost 4 bases and J lost 1 base. Germline CDR1 and CDR2: SGHRS and YFSETQ. The CDR3 consists of 17 residues. As DNA, the CDR3 is TGCGCCAGCAGCAGACTGGACAGGGGTGCCAATAACTATGGCTACACCTTC. Its translation: CASSRLDRGANNYGYTF.

This clonotype was seen a few times. The chain links TRBV7-3 to TRBJ1-6, with no clear D. The germline gives CDR1 SGHTA, CDR2 FQGTGA. The CDR3 consists of 13 residues. The germline V and J ends were trimmed by 3 bases and 9 bases, with 9 bases remaining between them. For the CDR3, the DNA is TGTGCCAGCAGCTTCAGATGGGGTTCACCCCTCCACTTT. Translated: CASSFRWGSPLHF.

The gene calls are TRBV29-1 and TRBJ2-6; D gene ambiguous. V was cut by 4 bases and J by 2 bases, with 6 bases left in between. From germline, CDR1 is SQVTM and CDR2 ANQGSEA. The CDR3 totals 13 residues. Here the CDR3 reads CSVAIAGANVLTF. CDR3 DNA: TGCAGCGTTGCAATAGCTGGGGCCAACGTCCTGACTTTC.

The chain has TRBV9 and TRBJ1-3; D not certain. Trimming cost V 0 bases and J 0 bases, with 10 bases left between them. Germline V gene lookup returns CDR1 SGDLS and CDR2 YYNGEE. The CDR3 totals 16 residues. CDR3 protein: CASSVDRSSSGNTIYF. CDR3 nucleotides: TGTGCCAGCAGCGTAGATCGGTCGAGCTCTGGAAACACCATATATTTT.

The chain employs TRBV5-6 and TRBJ1-6, with D unresolved. The CDR3 contains 13 residues. Germline CDR1 and CDR2: SGHDT and YYEEEE. Trimming removed 0 bases from V and 9 bases from J, with 7 bases in between. The CDR3 DNA reads as TGTGCCAGCAGCTTGGGGACGGCTTCACCCCTCCACTTT. Residues: CASSLGTASPLHF.

This clonotype has more than one count but fewer than ten. This chain joins TRBV12-3 or TRBV12-4 and TRBJ1-2; 10 nucleotides line up with TRBD1. J was trimmed by 6 bases and V by 2 bases; bases with no gene match: 18. The CDR3 covers 19 residues. The CDR3 DNA is TGTGCCAGCAGTTTATTCTACCCCCCCGGGGGACAGGGGTATGATGGCTACACCTTC. Its protein is CASSLFYPPGGQGYDGYTF.

The genes are TRBV9 and TRBJ2-7; a possible D gene is TRBD2 (6 bases). The V gene's germline CDR1 is SGDLS and CDR2 YYNGEE. The V end lost 3 bases, the J end lost 7 bases, and 17 bases lay between the germline ends. The CDR3 spans 14 residues. As DNA, the CDR3 is TGTGCCAGCAGCGCCCCCGGCCCGGGGGAGGAGCAGTACTTC. Translation gives CASSAPGPGEEQYF.

This clonotype has just one count. The gene calls are TRBV24-1 and TRBJ2-6; 8 bases are a match to TRBD2. Unmatched junction bases numbered 13, after V lost 3 bases and J lost 4 bases. The CDR3 totals 19 residues. Germline V lookup: CDR1 KGHDR, CDR2 SFDVKD. CDR3 nucleotides: TGTGCCACCAGTGATCCCTCCCCCGGGGGGGTCTCCGGGGCCAACGTCCTGACTTTC. Encoded protein: CATSDPSPGGVSGANVLTF.

This clonotype has only a few counts. The chain employs TRBV12-3 or TRBV12-4 and TRBJ2-7; D is ambiguous. Trimming shortened V by 5 bases and J by 3 bases, and 11 bases separated the two germline ends. The CDR3 is made up of 13 amino acids. The CDR3 is CASSPQARYEQYF. The CDR3 DNA reads as TGTGCCAGCAGTCCTCAGGCCCGCTACGAGCAGTACTTC.

The chain is built from TRBV30 and TRBJ1-2; TRBD1 matches 9 bases. CDR3 length: 14 residues. V shed 1 base and J 2 bases; nucleotides not matched to a gene: 2. CDR1 GTSNPN and CDR2 SVGIG come from the germline V gene (reference sequence). The CDR3 DNA follows: TGTGCCTGGAGTGCAGGACAGGGGAACTATGGCTACACCTTC. This gives the protein CAWSAGQGNYGYTF.

This clonotype was seen a handful of times. The CDR3 protein is CASSQILDPGNTIYF. The CDR3 DNA follows: TGTGCCAGCAGCCAAATACTGGATCCTGGAAACACCATATATTTT. The chain has TRBV3-1 and TRBJ1-3; no firm D call. The CDR3 loop spans 15 amino acids. The V end lost 2 bases, the J end lost 2 bases, and 10 bases lay between the germline ends. Looked up from germline, CDR1 is LGHDT and CDR2 is YNNKEL (reference sequence). Combining the CDR3 with reference TRBV3-1 and TRBJ1-3 gives the whole variable domain DTAVSQTPKYLVTQMGNDKSIKCEQNLGHDTMYWYKQDSKKFLKIMFSYNNKELIINETVPNRFSPKSPDKAHLNLHINSLELGDSAVYFCASSQILDPGNTIYFGEGSWLTVV.

This chain links TRBV9 with TRBJ1-4; D possibly corresponds to TRBD1 (6 bases). The V end was cut by 0 bases, the J end by 7 bases, with 16 bases between. The CDR3 consists of 16 residues. The germline V gene encodes CDR1 SGDLS and CDR2 YYNGEE. In DNA form, the CDR3 reads TGTGCCAGCAGCGTAGAGGGGGGGATCCCGTCTGAAAAACTGTTTTTT. It encodes CASSVEGGIPSEKLFF.

The chain uses TRBV5-6 and TRBJ1-4; no definite D call. The CDR3 runs to 12 residues. Germline V gene data show CDR1 as SGHDT and CDR2 as YYEEEE. The V end was cut by 4 bases, the J end by 13 bases, with 14 bases between. DNA of the CDR3: TGTGCCAGCAGCCCCGGGTCGGAGCTACTGTTTTTT. Its translation is CASSPGSELLFF.

The V gene is TRBV4-1, the J gene TRBJ1-4; D is unclear. The V gene's germline CDR1 is MGHRA and CDR2 YSYEKL. CDR3 length: 18 amino acids. V was shortened by 0 bases and J by 3 bases, with 17 bases between the two germline ends. CDR3 in DNA: TGCGCCAGCAGCCAAGATGGGGTCCTGGGAGGAGCTAATGAAAAACTGTTTTTT. Protein sequence: CASSQDGVLGGANEKLFF.

The chain links TRBV7-9 to TRBJ1-2; possibly TRBD1 for D (5 bases). Looked up from germline, CDR1 is SEHNR and CDR2 is FQNEAQ (reference sequence). The CDR3 covers 16 residues. The V gene lost 4 bases and the J gene lost 7 bases, with 22 bases spanning the gap. The CDR3 region has the DNA TGTGCCAGCAGCTGGATCCCCACGACAGTTAAGAGTGGCTACACCTTC. The encoded protein is CASSWIPTTVKSGYTF. Full variable domain (remainder filled in from reference TRBV7-9 and TRBJ1-2): DTGVSQNPRHKITKRGQNVTFRCDPISEHNRLYWYRQTLGQGPEFLTYFQNEAQLEKSRLLSDRFSAERPKGSFSTLEIQRTEQGDSAMYLCASSWIPTTVKSGYTFGSGTRLTVV.